The clone carrying this TCR beta chain has at least ten counts. Each CDR3 protein is one row after TCRdb ran MiXCR on the PCR reads. This repertoire shows about 510,000 distinct CDR3 sequences, 20% to 25% found once; its top ten account for 0.84%. This sample was taken from a study of molecular identifiers for immune sequencing clone quantification. The origin of this receptor is a human donor in good health. Some libraries in this study had Jurkat cell RNA spiked in. Sequences were obtained from naive CD8+ T cells from blood, with Jurkat cell RNA spiked in. Subset specified: FACS-sorted CD8+CD4-CCR7+CD45RA+ naive T cells.

For the CDR3, the DNA is TGCAGCGTTGGGGAGGGACAAGAGACCCAGTACTTC. Its translation: CSVGEGQETQYF. This chain uses TRBV29-1 with TRBJ2-5; 7 bases line up with TRBD2. CDR3 length equals 12 residues. V dropped 4 bases and J dropped 2; count of bases not matched to a gene: 1. Germline CDR1 is SQVTM and CDR2 is ANQGSEA.